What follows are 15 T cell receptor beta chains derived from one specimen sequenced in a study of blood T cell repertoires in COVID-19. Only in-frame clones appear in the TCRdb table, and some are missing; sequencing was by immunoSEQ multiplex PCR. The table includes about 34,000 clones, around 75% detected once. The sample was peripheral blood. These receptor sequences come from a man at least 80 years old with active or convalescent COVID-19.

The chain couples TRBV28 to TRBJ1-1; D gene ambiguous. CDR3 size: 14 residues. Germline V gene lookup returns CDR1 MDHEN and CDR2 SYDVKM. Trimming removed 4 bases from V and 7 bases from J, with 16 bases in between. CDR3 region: CASSSWVTRGEAFF. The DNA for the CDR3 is TGTGCCAGCAGTTCGTGGGTGACCCGAGGTGAAGCTTTCTTT.

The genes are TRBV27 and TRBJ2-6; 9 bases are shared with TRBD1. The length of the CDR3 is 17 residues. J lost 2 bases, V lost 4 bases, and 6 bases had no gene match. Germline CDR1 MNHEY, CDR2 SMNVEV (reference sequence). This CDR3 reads CASSSGQGRAGANVLTF. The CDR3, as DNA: TGTGCCAGCAGTTCAGGACAGGGGAGGGCTGGGGCCAACGTCCTGACTTTC.

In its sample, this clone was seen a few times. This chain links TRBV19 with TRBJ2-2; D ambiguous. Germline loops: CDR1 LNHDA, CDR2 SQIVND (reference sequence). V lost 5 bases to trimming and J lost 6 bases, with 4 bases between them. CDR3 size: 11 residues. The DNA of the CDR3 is TGTGCCAGTAGTTCTTCCGGGGAGCTGTTTTTT. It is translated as CASSSSGELFF.

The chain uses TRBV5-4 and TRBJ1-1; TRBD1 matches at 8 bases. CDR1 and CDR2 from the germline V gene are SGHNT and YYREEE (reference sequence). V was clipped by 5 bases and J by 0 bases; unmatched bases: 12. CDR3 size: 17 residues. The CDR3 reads CASSVGQGAVMNTEAFF. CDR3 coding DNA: TGTGCCAGCAGTGTGGGGCAGGGGGCCGTCATGAACACTGAAGCTTTCTTT.

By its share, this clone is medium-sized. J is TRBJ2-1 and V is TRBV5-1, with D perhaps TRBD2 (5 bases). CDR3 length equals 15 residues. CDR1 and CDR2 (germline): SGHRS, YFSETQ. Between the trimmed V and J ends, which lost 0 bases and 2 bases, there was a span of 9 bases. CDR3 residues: CASSLELATYNEQFF. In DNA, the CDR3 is TGCGCCAGCAGCTTGGAGCTAGCTACCTACAATGAGCAGTTCTTC. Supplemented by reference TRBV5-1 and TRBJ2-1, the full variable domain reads KAGVTQTPRYLIKTRGQQVTLSCSPISGHRSVSWYQQTPGQGLQFLFEYFSETQRNKGNFPGRFSGRQFSNSRSEMNVSTLELGDSALYLCASSLELATYNEQFFGPGTRLTVL.

As DNA, the CDR3 is TGTGCCACCAGTGATTTGGTTGGGACAGGGGACCACGAGCAGTACTTC. It translates to CATSDLVGTGDHEQYF. The V and J genes are TRBV24-1 and TRBJ2-7; TRBD1 matches 10 bases. CDR1 is KGHDR, CDR2 SFDVKD, per germline. The CDR3 loop spans 16 amino acids. With 0 bases clipped from V and 5 bases from J, the junction kept 6 bases outside the gene matches.

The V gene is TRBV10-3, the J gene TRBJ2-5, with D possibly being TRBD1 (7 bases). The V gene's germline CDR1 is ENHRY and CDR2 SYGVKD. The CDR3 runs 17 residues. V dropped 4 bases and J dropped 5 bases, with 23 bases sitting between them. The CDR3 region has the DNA TGTGCCATCAGTGCAAACGGTGGAGGGGGCTCATTGGAGACCCAGTACTTC. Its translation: CAISANGGGGSLETQYF.

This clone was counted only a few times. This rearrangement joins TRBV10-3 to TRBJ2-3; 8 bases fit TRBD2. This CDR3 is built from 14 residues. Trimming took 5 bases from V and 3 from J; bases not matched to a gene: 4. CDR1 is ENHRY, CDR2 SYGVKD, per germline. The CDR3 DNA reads TGTGCCATCAGTCGCGGGACTAGGACAGATACGCAGTATTTT. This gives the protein CAISRGTRTDTQYF.

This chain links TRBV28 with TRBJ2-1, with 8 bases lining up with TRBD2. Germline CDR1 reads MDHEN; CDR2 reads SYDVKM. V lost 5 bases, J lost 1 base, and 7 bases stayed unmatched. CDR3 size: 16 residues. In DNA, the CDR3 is TGTGCCAGCAGTGAAGCGGGAGTAAGTTCCTACAATGAGCAGTTCTTC. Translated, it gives CASSEAGVSSYNEQFF.

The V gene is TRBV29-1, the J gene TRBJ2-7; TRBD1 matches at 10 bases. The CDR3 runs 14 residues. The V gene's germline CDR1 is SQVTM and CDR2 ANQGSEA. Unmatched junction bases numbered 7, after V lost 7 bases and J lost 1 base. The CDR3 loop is CSARTGGPSYEQYF. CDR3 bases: TGCAGCGCCAGGACAGGGGGACCTTCCTACGAGCAGTACTTC.

CDR3 bases: TGTGCCAGCAGTTTTCCGGGAGGGGGAGAAGATACGCAGTATTTT. It codes for CASSFPGGGEDTQYF. The chain is built from TRBV6-6 and TRBJ2-3, with 8 bases aligning to TRBD2. Germline CDR1 reads MNHNY; CDR2 reads SVGAGI (reference sequence). This CDR3 is 15 amino acids long. Trimming removed 4 bases from V and 5 bases from J; junction bases left unmatched: 8.

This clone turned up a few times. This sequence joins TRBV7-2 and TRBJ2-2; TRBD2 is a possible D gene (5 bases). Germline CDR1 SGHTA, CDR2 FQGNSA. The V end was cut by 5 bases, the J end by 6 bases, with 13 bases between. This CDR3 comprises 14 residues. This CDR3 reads CASSPQADAGELFF. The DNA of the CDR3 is TGTGCCAGCAGCCCGCAAGCGGATGCCGGGGAGCTGTTTTTT. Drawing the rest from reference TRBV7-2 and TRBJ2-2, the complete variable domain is GAGVSQSPSNKVTEKGKDVELRCDPISGHTALYWYRQSLGQGLEFLIYFQGNSAPDKSGLPSDRFSAERTGGSVSTLTIQRTQQEDSAVYLCASSPQADAGELFFGEGSRLTVL.

DNA for the CDR3: TGTGCCAGCAGCCAAGGGAGGTTGGGGACAGGGGGCGCCGGGGAGCTGTTTTTT. Translation gives CASSQGRLGTGGAGELFF. The chain uses TRBV3-1 (or the pseudogene TRBV3-2) and TRBJ2-2; 12 nucleotides align to TRBD1. CDR3 length: 18 residues. The V gene end was trimmed by 1 base and the J gene end by 6 bases; junction bases not matched to a gene: 9. CDR1 is LGHDT and CDR2 is YNNKEL in the germline V gene (reference sequence).

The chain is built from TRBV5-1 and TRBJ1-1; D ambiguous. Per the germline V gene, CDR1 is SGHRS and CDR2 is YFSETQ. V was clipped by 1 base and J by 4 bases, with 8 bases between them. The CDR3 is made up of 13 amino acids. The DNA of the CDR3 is TGCGCCAGCAGCTTGTCGTCGGTCACTGAAGCTTTCTTT. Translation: CASSLSSVTEAFF.

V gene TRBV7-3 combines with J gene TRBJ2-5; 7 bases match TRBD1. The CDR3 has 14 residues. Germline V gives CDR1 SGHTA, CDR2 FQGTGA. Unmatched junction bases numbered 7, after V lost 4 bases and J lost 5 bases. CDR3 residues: CASSSRGPGETQYF. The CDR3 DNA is TGTGCCAGCAGCTCTAGGGGGCCTGGGGAGACCCAGTACTTC. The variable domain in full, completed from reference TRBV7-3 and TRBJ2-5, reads GAGVSQTPSNKVTEKGKYVELRCDPISGHTALYWYRQSLGQGPEFLIYFQGTGAADDSGLPNDRFFAVRPEGSVSTLKIQRTERGDSAVYLCASSSRGPGETQYFGPGTRLLVL.